The clone carrying this TCR beta chain was counted ten times or more. The antigen is not known. The data stem from a study of molecular identifiers for immune sequencing clone quantification. About the research overall: Replicate RNA from around 20,000 or 100,000 naive CD8 T cells formed five aliquots; four were sequenced.

Findings and limits, study-wide: Over 99% of effector molecules, yet under 1% of naive-cell molecules, were held by clones above 20 RNA copies.

Sorting defined naive CD8 T cells as CD8+CD4-CCR7+CD45RA+. In preparing bulk TCR libraries, previously described methods and listed TCR primers were used. TCRdb reanalysed the PCR reads using MiXCR and keeps one entry per CDR3 protein. Of more than 60,000 distinct CDR3 sequences in the sample, around 17% were seen once. The origin of this receptor is a human donor in good health. Some libraries in this study had Jurkat cell RNA spiked in. Sequenced input: naive CD8+ T cells from blood, with Jurkat cell RNA spiked in. Noted subset: FACS-sorted CD8+CD4-CCR7+CD45RA+ naive T cells.

The CDR3 region is CSARQADTYEQYF. The CDR3, as DNA: TGCAGTGCTAGACAAGCAGATACCTACGAGCAGTACTTC. This chain joins TRBV20-1 and TRBJ2-7; D gene unclear. Per the germline V gene, CDR1 is DFQATT and CDR2 is SNEGSKA (reference sequence). The germline V and J ends were trimmed by 2 bases and 2 bases, with 10 bases remaining between them. CDR3 length: 13 amino acids.